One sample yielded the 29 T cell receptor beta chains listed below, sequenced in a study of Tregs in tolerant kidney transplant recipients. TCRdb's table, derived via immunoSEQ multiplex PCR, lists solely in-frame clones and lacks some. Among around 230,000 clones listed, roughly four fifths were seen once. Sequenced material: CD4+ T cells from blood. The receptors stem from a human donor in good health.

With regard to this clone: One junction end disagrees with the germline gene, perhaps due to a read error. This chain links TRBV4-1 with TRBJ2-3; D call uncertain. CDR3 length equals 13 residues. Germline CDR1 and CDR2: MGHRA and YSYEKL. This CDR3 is CASSQSTADTQYF. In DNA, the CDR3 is TGTGCCAGCAGCCAGTCTACTGCCGATACGCAGTATTTT.

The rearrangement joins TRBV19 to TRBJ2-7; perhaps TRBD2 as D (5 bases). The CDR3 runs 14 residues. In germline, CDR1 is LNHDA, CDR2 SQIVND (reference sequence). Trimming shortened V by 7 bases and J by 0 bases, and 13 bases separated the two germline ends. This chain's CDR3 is CASKVSGYSYEQYF. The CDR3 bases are TGTGCCAGTAAGGTAAGCGGATACTCCTACGAGCAGTACTTC.

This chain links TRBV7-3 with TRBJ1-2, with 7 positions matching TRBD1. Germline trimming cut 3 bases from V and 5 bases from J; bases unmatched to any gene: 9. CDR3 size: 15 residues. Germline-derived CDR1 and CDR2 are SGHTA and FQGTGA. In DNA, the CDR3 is TGTGCCAGCAGCTTCACCAAGACAGGGAATTATGGCTACACCTTC. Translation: CASSFTKTGNYGYTF.

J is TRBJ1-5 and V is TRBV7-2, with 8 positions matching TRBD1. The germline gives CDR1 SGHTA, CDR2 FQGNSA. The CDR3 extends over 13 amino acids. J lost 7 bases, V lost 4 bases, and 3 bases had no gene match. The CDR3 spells CASSWTGLQPQHF. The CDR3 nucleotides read TGTGCCAGCAGCTGGACAGGGTTGCAGCCCCAGCATTTT. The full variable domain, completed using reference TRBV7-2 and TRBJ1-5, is GAGVSQSPSNKVTEKGKDVELRCDPISGHTALYWYRQSLGQGLEFLIYFQGNSAPDKSGLPSDRFSAERTGGSVSTLTIQRTQQEDSAVYLCASSWTGLQPQHFGDGTRLSIL.

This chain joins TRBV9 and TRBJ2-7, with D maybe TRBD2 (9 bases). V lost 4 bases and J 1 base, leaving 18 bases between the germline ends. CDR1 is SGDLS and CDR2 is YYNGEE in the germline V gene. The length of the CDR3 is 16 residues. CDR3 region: CASSSGGAGGSYEQYF. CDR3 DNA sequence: TGTGCCAGCAGCTCAGGGGGCGCGGGAGGGTCCTACGAGCAGTACTTC.

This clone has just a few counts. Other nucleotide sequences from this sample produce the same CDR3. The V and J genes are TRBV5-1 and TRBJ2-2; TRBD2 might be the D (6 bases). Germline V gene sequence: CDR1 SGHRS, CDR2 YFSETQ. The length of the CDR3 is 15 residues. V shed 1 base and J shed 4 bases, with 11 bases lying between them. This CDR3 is CASSLPGAGTGELFF. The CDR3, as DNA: TGCGCCAGCAGCTTGCCGGGAGCGGGCACCGGGGAGCTGTTTTTT. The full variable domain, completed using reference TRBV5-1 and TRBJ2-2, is KAGVTQTPRYLIKTRGQQVTLSCSPISGHRSVSWYQQTPGQGLQFLFEYFSETQRNKGNFPGRFSGRQFSNSRSEMNVSTLELGDSALYLCASSLPGAGTGELFFGEGSRLTVL.

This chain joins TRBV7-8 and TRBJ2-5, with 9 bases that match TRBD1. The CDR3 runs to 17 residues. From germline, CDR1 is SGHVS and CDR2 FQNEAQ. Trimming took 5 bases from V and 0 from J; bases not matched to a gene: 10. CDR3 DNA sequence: TGTGCCAGCAGCCTAGTAGGGACAGGGATGTACCAAGAGACCCAGTACTTC. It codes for CASSLVGTGMYQETQYF.

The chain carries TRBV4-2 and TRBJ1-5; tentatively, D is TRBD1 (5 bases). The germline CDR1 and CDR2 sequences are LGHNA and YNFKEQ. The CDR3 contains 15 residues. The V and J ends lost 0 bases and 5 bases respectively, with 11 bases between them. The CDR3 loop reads CASSQDGRGDQPQHF. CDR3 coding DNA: TGTGCCAGCAGCCAAGATGGGAGGGGAGATCAGCCCCAGCATTTT.

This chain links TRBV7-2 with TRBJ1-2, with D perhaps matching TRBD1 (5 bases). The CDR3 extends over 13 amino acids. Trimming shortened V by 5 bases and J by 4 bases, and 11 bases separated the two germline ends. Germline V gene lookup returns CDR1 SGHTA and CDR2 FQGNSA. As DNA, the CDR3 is TGTGCCAGCAGCCAAGGGACGTTCTATGGCTACACCTTC. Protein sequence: CASSQGTFYGYTF.

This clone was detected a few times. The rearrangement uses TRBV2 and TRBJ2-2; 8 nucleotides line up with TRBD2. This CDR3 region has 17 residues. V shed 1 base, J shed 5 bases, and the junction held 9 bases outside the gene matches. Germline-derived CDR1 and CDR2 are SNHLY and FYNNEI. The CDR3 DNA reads TGTGCCAGCAGTGAAGTGATTGGGAGCGGGAGTACCGGGGAGCTGTTTTTT. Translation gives CASSEVIGSGSTGELFF.

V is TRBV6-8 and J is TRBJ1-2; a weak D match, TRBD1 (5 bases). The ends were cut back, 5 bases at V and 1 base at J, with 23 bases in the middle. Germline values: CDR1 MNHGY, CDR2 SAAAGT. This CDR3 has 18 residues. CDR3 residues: CASSKSYKSWDVNYGYTF. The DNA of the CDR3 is TGTGCCAGCAGTAAGAGTTACAAGTCGTGGGACGTTAACTATGGCTACACCTTC.

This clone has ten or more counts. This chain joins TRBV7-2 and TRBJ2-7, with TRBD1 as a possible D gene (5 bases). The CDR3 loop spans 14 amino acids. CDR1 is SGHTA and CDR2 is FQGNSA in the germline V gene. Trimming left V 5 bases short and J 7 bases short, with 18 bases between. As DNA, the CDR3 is TGTGCCAGCAGCCCGAGATGGAAGGGGCGAGAGCAGTACTTC. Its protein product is CASSPRWKGREQYF.

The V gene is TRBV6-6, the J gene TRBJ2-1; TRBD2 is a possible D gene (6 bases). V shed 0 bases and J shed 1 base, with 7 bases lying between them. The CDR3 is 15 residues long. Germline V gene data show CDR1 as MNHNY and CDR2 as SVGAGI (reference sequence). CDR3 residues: CASSYSTRSYNEQFF. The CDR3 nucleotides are TGTGCCAGCAGTTACTCGACTAGGTCCTACAATGAGCAGTTCTTC.

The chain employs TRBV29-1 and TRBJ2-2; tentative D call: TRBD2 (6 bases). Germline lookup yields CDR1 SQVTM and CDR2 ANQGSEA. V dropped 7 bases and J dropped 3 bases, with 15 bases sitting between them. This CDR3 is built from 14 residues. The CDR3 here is CSATRTGDTGELFF. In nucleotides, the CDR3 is TGCAGCGCGACCAGAACGGGAGACACCGGGGAGCTGTTTTTT.

As DNA, the CDR3 is TGTGTCAGAAGCTTAGGACTAGCGGGAGCGGCCTACGAGCAGTACTTC. This translates into CVRSLGLAGAAYEQYF. This sequence joins TRBV7-5 and TRBJ2-7; the table's D call, TRBD2, was not checked against the DNA. TRBV7-5 has pseudogene status. The CDR3 covers 16 residues.

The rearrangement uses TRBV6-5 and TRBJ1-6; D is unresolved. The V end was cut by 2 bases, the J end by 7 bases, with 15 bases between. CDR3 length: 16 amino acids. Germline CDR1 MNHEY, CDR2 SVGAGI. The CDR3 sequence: CASSYGSRRWNSPLHF. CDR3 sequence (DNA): TGTGCCAGCAGTTACGGGTCTCGACGGTGGAATTCACCCCTCCACTTT.

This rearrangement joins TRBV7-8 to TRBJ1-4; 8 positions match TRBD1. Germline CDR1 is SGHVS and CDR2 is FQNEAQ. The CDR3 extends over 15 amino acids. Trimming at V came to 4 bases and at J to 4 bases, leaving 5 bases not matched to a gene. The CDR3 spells CASSYQGAGNEKLFF. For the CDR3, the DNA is TGTGCCAGCAGCTATCAGGGGGCCGGTAATGAAAAACTGTTTTTT.

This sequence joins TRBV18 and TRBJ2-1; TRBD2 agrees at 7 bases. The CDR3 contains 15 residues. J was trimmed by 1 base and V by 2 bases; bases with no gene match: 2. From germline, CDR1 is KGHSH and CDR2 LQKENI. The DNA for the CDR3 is TGTGCCAGCTCACCAGCACTAGCGTCCTACAATGAGCAGTTCTTC. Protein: CASSPALASYNEQFF. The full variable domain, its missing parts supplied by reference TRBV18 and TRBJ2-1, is NAGVMQNPRHLVRRRGQEARLRCSPMKGHSHVYWYRQLPEEGLKFMVYLQKENIIDESGMPKERFSAEFPKEGPSILRIQQVVRGDSAAYFCASSPALASYNEQFFGPGTRLTVL.

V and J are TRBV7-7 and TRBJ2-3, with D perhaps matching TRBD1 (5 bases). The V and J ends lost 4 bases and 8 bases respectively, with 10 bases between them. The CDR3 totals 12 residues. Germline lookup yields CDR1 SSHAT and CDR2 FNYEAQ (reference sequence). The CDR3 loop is CASSSPQGTQYF. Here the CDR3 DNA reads TGTGCCAGCAGCTCGCCCCAGGGTACGCAGTATTTT.

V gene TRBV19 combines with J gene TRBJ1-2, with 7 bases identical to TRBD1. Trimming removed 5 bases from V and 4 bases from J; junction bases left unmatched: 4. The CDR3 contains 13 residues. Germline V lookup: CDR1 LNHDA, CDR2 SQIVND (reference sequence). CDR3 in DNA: TGTGCCAGTAGTTCTACAGGGGCCTATGGCTACACCTTC. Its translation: CASSSTGAYGYTF.

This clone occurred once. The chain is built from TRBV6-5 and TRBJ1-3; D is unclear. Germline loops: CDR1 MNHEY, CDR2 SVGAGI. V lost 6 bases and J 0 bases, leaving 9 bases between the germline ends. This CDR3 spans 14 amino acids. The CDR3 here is CASSPTISGNTIYF. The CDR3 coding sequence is TGTGCCAGCAGCCCCACGATCTCTGGAAACACCATATATTTT.

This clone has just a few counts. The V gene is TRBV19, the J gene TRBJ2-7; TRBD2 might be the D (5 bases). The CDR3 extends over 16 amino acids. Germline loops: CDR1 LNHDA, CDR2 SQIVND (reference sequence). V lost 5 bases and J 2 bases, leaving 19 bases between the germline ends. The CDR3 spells CASSAISRAGTYEQYF. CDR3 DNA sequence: TGTGCCAGTAGTGCCATTAGTAGGGCGGGTACCTACGAGCAGTACTTC.

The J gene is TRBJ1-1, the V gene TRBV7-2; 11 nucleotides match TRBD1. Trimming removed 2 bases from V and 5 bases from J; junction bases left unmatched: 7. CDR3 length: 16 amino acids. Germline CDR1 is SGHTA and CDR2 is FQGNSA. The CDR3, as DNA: TGTGCCAGCAGCTTAAGGAGGGACAGGGGGGGAACTGAAGCTTTCTTT. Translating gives CASSLRRDRGGTEAFF.

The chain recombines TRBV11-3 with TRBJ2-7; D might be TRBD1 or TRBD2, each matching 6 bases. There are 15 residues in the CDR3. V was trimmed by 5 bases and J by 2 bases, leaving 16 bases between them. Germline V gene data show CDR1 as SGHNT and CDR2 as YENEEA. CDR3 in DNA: TGTGCCAGCAGCCCTAGGGGGGCCTCTACCTACGAGCAGTACTTC. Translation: CASSPRGASTYEQYF.

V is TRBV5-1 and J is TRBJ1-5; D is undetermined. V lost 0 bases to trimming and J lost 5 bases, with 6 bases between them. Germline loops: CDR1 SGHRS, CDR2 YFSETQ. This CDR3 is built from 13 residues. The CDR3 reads CASSLDGDQPQHF. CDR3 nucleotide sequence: TGCGCCAGCAGCTTGGACGGGGATCAGCCCCAGCATTTT.

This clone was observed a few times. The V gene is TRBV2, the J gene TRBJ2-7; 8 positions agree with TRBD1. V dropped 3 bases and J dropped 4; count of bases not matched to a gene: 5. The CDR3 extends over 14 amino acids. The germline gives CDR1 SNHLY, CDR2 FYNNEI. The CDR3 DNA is TGTGCCAGCAGTGACAGGGGGCGATTTTACGAGCAGTACTTC. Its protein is CASSDRGRFYEQYF.

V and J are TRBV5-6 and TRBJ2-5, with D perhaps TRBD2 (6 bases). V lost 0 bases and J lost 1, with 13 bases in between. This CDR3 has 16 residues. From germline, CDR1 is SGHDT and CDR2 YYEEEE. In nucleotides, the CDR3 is TGTGCCAGCAGCTTGGAGGGACTTATGGTCCAAGAGACCCAGTACTTC. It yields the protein CASSLEGLMVQETQYF.

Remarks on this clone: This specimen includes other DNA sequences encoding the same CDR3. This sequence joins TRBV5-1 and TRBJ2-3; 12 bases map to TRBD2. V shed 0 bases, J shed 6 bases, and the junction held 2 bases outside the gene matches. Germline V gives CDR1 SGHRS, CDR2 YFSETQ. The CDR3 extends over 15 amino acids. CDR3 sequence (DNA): TGCGCCAGCAGCTTGGGACTAGCGGGAGCCGATACGCAGTATTTT. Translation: CASSLGLAGADTQYF.

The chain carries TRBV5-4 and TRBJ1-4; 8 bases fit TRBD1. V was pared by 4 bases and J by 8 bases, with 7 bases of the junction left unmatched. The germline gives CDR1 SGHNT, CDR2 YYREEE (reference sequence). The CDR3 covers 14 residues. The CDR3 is CASSPQGAEEKLFF. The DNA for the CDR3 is TGTGCCAGCAGCCCCCAGGGGGCTGAAGAAAAACTGTTTTTT.